This TCR beta chain is from a study of T cell responses to AZD1222 COVID-19 vaccine. Across the whole study: Second-dose recipients at about 4 or about 12 weeks were treated as one pooled group.

A word on this clone: Its antigen remains unknown.

Study-wide findings and caveats: Recipients of AZD1222 seropositive at baseline numbered only 6 or 7. Spike-specific TCRs gained breadth and depth after people received two AZD1222 doses. Females outnumbered males among donors, who were mostly white British; clonal diversity was possibly underestimated.

TCRdb keeps only in-frame clones here, not all; method: immunoSEQ multiplex PCR. The sample holds 55,000 to 75,000 clones, more than 70% seen once. V lost 2 bases to trimming and J lost 2 bases; unmatched junction nucleotides: 13. The CDR3 runs 20 residues. CDR1 and CDR2 from the germline V gene are PRHDT and FYEKMQ (reference sequence). The J gene is TRBJ2-3, the V gene TRBV13; 13 bases are shared with TRBD2. Source: peripheral blood, taken on day 0 of AZD1222 vaccination. This TCR was recovered from an adult in good health. CDR3: CASSLSGLAGVVGVTDTQYF. The CDR3 DNA reads TGTGCCAGCAGCTTATCCGGACTAGCGGGAGTAGTAGGGGTCACAGATACGCAGTATTTT.